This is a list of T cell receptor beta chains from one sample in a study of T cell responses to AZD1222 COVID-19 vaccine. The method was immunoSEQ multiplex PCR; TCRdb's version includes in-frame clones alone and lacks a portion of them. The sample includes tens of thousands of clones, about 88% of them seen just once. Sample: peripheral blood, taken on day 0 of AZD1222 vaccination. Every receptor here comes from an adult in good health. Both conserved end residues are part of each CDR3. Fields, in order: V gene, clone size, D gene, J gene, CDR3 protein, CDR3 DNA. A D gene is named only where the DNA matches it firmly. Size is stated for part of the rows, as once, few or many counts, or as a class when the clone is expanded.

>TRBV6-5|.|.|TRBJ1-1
CASMETGHTEAFF
TGTGCCAGCATGGAAACAGGGCACACTGAAGCTTTCTTT
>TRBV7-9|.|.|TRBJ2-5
CASSDQETQYF
TGTGCCAGCAGCGACCAAGAGACCCAGTACTTC
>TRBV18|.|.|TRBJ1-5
CASSRAGNQPQHF
TGTGCCAGCTCACGGGCCGGGAATCAGCCCCAGCATTTT
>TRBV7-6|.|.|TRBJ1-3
CASSTQTESGNTIYF
TGTGCCAGCAGCACCCAGACAGAGTCCGGAAACACCATATATTTT
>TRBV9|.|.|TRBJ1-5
CASSVGSDQPQHF
TGTGCCAGCAGCGTAGGTTCAGATCAGCCCCAGCATTTT
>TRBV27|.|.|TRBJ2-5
CASSFQETQYF
TGTGCCAGCAGTTTCCAAGAGACCCAGTACTTC
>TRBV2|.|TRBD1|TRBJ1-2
CASSEGQRGGYTF
TGTGCCAGCAGTGAGGGACAGCGGGGTGGCTACACCTTC
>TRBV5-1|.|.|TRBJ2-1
CASSLMGGANEQFF
TGCGCCAGCAGCTTGATGGGAGGCGCCAATGAGCAGTTCTTC
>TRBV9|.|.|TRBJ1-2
CASSVEAAPNYGYTF
TGTGCCAGCAGCGTAGAGGCAGCTCCTAACTATGGCTACACCTTC
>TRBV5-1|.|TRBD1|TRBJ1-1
CASSLEQGADEAFF
TGCGCCAGCAGCTTGGAGCAGGGGGCGGATGAAGCTTTCTTT
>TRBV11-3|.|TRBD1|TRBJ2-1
CASSPGQGTANEQFF
TGTGCCAGCAGCCCAGGACAGGGGACGGCAAATGAGCAGTTCTTC
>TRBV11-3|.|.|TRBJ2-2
CASSVGQTNTGELFF
TGTGCCAGCAGCGTAGGACAGACGAACACCGGGGAGCTGTTTTTT
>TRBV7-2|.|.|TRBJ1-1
CASSLWGGNTEAFF
TGTGCCAGCAGCTTATGGGGCGGGAACACTGAAGCTTTCTTT
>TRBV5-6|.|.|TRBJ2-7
CASSTTSYEQYF
TGTGCCAGCAGCACCACTAGCTACGAGCAGTACTTC
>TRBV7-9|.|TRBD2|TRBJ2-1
CASSLAGSYNEQFF
TGTGCCAGCTCTCTAGCGGGATCCTACAATGAGCAGTTCTTC
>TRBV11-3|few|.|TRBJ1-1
CASSLEGTLVTLNTEAFF
TGTGCCAGCAGCTTAGAGGGCACCCTCGTGACCTTGAACACTGAAGCTTTCTTT
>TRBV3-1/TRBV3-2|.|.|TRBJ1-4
CASSQGGIRDEKLFF
TGTGCCAGCAGCCAAGGGGGAATCCGGGATGAAAAACTGTTTTTT
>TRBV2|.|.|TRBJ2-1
CASSELGDNEQFF
TGTGCCAGCAGTGAGCTTGGGGACAATGAGCAGTTCTTC
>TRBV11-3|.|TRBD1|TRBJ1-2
CASSLAGTGGAFRYGYTF
TGTGCCAGCAGCTTAGCTGGGACAGGGGGCGCTTTCCGCTATGGCTACACCTTC
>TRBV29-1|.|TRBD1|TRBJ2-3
CSVEAPGQPGTQYF
TGCAGCGTTGAAGCCCCGGGACAGCCGGGGACGCAGTATTTT
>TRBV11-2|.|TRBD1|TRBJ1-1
CASSLAGGTEAFF
TGTGCCAGCAGCTTGGCAGGGGGCACTGAAGCTTTCTTT
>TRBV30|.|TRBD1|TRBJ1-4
CAWRAGGYTNEKLFF
TGTGCCTGGAGGGCAGGGGGCTATACTAATGAAAAACTGTTTTTT